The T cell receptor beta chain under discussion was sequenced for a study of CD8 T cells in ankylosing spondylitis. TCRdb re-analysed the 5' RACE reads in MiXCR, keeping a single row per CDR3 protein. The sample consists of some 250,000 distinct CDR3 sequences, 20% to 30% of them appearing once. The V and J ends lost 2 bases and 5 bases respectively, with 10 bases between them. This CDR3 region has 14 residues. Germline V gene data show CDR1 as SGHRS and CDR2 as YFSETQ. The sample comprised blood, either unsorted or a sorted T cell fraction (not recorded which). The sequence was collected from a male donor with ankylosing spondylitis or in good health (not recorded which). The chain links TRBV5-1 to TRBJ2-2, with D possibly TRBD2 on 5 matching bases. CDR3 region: CASSLTSLTGELFF. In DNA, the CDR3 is TGCGCCAGCAGCTTAACTAGTCTTACCGGGGAGCTGTTTTTT.